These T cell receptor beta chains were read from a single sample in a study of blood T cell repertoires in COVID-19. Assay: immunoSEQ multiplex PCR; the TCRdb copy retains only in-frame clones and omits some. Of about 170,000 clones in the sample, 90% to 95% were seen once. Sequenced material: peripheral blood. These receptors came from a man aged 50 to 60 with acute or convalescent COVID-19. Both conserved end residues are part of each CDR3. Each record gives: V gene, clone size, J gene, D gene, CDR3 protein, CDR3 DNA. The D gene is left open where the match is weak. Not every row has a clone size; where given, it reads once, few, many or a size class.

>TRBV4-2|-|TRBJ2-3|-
CASSQLTGPTDTQYF
TGTGCCAGCAGCCAGCTTACAGGGCCCACAGATACGCAGTATTTT
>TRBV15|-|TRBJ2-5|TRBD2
CATSRGSGGPGETQYF
TGTGCCACCAGCAGAGGTAGCGGGGGGCCGGGGGAGACCCAGTACTTC
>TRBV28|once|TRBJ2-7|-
CASLKGGFGVYRYEQYF
TGTGCCAGCCTTAAAGGGGGTTTCGGGGTTTATAGGTACGAGCAGTACTTC
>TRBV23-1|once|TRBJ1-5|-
CASSPRCRNQPQHF
TGCGCCAGCAGTCCCCGGTGCCGCAATCAGCCCCAGCATTTT
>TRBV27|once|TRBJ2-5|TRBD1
CASSSTGTEQETQYF
TGTGCCAGCAGTTCGACCGGGACAGAACAAGAGACCCAGTACTTC
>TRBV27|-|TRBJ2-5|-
CASRELGRETQYF
TGTGCCAGCAGGGAGTTGGGGCGGGAGACCCAGTACTTC
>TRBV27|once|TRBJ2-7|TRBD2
CASSFLAGDNEQYF
TGTGCCAGCAGTTTTCTAGCGGGAGATAACGAGCAGTACTTC
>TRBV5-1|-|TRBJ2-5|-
CASSSDNQETQYF
TGCGCCAGCAGCTCCGACAACCAAGAGACCCAGTACTTC
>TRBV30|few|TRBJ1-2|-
CASYPFNYGYTF
TGTGCCTCTTATCCGTTTAACTATGGCTACACCTTC
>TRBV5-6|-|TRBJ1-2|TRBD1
CASSLGQGALGYTF
TGTGCCAGCAGCTTGGGACAGGGGGCCCTTGGCTACACCTTC
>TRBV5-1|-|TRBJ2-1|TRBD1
CASSSQGAPLSYNEQFF
TGCGCCAGCAGCTCTCAGGGGGCCCCCCTTTCCTACAATGAGCAGTTCTTC
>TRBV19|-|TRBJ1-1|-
CASSIGWNTEAFF
TGTGCCAGTAGTATTGGCTGGAACACTGAAGCTTTCTTT
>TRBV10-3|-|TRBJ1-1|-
CAISDPGTDMNTEAFF
TGTGCCATCAGTGATCCTGGTACAGATATGAACACTGAAGCTTTCTTT